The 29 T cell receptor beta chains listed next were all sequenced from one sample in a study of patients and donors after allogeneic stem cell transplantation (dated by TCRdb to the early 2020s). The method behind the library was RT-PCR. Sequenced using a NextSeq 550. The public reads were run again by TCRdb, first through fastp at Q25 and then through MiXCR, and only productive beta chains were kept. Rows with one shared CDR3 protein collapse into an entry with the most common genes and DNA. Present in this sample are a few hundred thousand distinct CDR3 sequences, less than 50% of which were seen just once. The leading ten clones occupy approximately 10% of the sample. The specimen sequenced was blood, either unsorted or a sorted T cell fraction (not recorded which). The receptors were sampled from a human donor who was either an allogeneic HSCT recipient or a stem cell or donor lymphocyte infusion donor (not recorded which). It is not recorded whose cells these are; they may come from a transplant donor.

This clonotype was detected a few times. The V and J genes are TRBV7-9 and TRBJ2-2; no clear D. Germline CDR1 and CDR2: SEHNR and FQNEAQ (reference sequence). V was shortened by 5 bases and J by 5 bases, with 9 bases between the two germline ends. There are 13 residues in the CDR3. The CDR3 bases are TGTGCCAGCAGCCCCCGGCGGACCGGGGAGCTGTTTTTT. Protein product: CASSPRRTGELFF.

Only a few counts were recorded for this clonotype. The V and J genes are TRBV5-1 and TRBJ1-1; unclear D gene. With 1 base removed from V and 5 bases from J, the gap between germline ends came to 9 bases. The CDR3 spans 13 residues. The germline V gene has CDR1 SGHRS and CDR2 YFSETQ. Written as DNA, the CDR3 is TGCGCCAGCAGCTTGAGTACGGGAACTGAAGCTTTCTTT. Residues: CASSLSTGTEAFF.

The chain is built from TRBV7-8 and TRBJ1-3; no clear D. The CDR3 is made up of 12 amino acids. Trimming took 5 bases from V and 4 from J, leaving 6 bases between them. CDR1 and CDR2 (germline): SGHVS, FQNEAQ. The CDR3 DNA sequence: TGTGCCAGCAGCGGCTCCGGAAACACCATATATTTT. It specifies CASSGSGNTIYF.

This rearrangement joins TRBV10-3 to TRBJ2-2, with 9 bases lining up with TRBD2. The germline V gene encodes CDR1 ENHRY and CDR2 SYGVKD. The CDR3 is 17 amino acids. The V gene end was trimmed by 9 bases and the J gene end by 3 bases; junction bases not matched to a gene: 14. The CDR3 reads CAILSSGGPSDTGELFF. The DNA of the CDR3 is TGTGCCATACTCAGTAGCGGGGGCCCGTCGGACACCGGGGAGCTGTTTTTT.

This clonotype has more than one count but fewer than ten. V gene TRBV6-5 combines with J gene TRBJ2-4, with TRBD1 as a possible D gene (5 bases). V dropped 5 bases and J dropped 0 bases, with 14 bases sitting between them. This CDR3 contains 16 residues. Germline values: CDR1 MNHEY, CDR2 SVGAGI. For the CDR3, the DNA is TGTGCCAGCAGTAGCGACAGCAGCCTAGCCAAAAACATTCAGTACTTC. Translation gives CASSSDSSLAKNIQYF.

CDR3 loop: CASSSNRGVDTQYF. The CDR3 DNA is TGTGCCAGCAGCTCAAACAGGGGGGTGGATACGCAGTATTTT. This chain uses TRBV7-8 with TRBJ2-3, with 8 positions matching TRBD1. The CDR3 consists of 14 residues. Germline CDR1 and CDR2: SGHVS and FQNEAQ. Trimming at V came to 4 bases and at J to 6 bases, leaving 6 bases not matched to a gene. The full variable domain, in which reference TRBV7-8 and TRBJ2-3 provide the parts outside the CDR3, is GAGVSQSPRYKVAKRGQDVALRCDPISGHVSLFWYQQALGQGPEFLTYFQNEAQLDKSGLPSDRFFAERPEGSVSTLKIQRTQQEDSAVYLCASSSNRGVDTQYFGPGTRLTVL.

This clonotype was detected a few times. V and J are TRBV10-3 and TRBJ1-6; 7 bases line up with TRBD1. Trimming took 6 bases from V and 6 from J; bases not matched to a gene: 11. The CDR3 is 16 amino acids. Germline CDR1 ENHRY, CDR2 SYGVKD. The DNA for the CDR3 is TGTGCCATCAGGGACAGAGGACAGGAGATTAATTCACCCCTCCACTTT. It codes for CAIRDRGQEINSPLHF.

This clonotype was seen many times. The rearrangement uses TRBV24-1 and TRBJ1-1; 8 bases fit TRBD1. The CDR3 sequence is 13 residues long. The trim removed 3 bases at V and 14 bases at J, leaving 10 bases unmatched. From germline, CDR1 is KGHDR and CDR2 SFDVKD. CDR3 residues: CATSDTYGDRKFF. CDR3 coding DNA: TGTGCCACCAGTGATACCTATGGGGACAGGAAATTCTTT.

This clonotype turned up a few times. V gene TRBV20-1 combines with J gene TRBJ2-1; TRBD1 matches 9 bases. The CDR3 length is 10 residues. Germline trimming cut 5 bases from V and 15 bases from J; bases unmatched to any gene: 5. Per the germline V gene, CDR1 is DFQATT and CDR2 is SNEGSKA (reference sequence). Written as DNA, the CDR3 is TGCAGTGCTGCCGGGACAGGGTCGTTCTTC. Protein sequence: CSAAGTGSFF.

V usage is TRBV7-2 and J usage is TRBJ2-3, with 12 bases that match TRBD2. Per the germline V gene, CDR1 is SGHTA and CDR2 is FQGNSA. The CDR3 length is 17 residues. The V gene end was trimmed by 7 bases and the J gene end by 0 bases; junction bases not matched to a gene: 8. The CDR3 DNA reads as TGTGCCAGCAAGTCCACTAGCGGGGGGCCTAGCACAGATACGCAGTATTTT. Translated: CASKSTSGGPSTDTQYF.

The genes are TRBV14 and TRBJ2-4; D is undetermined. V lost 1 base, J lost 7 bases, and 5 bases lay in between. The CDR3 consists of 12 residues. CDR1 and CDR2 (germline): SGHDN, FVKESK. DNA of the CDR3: TGTGCCAGCAGCCAAGTTGAGAACATTCAGTACTTC. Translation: CASSQVENIQYF.

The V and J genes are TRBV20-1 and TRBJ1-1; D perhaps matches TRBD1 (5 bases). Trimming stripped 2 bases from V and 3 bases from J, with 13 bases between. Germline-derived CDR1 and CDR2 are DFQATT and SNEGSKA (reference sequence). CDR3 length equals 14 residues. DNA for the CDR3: TGCAGTGCTAGAAGATGGGGGAGGGACACTGAAGCTTTCTTT. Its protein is CSARRWGRDTEAFF.

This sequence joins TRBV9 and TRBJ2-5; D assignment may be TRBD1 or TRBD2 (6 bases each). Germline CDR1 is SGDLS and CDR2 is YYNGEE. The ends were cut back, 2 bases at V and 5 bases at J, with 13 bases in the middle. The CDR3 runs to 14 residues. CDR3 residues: CASSVNPGAETQYF. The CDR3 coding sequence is TGTGCCAGCAGCGTTAATCCGGGGGCCGAGACCCAGTACTTC.

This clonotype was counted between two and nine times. CDR3 nucleotide sequence: TGTGCCATTGATACAGGGATGTCTAATGAGCAGTACTTC. It codes for CAIDTGMSNEQYF. This chain joins TRBV12-3 or TRBV12-4 and TRBJ2-7; possible D gene TRBD1, 6 bases. Trimming took 10 bases from V and 7 from J, leaving 20 bases between them. CDR3 size: 13 residues.

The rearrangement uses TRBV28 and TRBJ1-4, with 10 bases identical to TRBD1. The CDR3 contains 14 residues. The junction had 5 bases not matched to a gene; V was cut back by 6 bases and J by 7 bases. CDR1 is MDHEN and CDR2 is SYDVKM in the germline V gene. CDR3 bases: TGTGCCAGCAGCCCGGGACAGGGGACTGAAAAACTGTTTTTT. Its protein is CASSPGQGTEKLFF. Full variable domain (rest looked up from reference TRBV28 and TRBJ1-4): DVKVTQSSRYLVKRTGEKVFLECVQDMDHENMFWYRQDPGLGLRLIYFSYDVKMKEKGDIPEGYSVSREKKERFSLILESASTNQTSMYLCASSPGQGTEKLFFGSGTQLSVL.

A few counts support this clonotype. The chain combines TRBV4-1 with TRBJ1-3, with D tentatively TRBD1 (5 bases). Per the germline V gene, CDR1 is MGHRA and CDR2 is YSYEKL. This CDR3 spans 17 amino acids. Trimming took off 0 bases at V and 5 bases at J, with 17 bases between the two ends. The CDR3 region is CASSQDRRGDVRNTIYF. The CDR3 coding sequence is TGCGCCAGCAGCCAAGATAGAAGGGGCGACGTACGAAACACCATATATTTT.

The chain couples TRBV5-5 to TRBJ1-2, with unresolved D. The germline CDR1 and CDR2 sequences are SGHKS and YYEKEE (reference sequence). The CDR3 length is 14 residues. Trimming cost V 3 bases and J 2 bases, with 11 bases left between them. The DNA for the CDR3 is TGTGCCAGCAGCTCAGACATCACCAACTATGGCTACACCTTC. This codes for CASSSDITNYGYTF.

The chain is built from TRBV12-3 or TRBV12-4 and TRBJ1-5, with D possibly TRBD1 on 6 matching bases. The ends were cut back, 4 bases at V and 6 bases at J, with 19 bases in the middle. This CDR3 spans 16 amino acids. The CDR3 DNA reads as TGTGCCAGCAGTTCTACAGGGCGGTCTGATGGTCAGCCCCAGCATTTT. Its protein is CASSSTGRSDGQPQHF.

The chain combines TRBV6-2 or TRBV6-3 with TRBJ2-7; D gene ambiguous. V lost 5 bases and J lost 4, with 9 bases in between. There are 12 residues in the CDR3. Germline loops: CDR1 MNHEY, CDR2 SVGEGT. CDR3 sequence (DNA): TGTGCCAGCAGTCGAACCACTTACGAGCAGTACTTC. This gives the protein CASSRTTYEQYF.

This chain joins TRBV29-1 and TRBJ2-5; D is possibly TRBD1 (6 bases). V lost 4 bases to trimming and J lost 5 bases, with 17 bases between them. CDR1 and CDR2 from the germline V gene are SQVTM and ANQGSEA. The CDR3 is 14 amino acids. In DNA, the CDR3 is TGCAGCGTTGGATCCGGGACACCTAAGGAGACCCAGTACTTC. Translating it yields CSVGSGTPKETQYF.

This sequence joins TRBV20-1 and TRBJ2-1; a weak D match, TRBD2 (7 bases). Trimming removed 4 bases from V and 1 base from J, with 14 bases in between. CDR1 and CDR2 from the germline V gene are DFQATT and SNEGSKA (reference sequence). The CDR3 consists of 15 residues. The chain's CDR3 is CSAIAGGPSYNEQFF. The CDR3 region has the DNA TGCAGTGCTATCGCCGGGGGGCCTTCCTACAATGAGCAGTTCTTC.

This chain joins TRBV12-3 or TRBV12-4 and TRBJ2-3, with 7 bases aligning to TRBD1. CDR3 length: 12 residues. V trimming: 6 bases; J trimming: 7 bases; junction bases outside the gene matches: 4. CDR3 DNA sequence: TGTGCCAGCAGATCGGACAGGAATACGCAGTATTTT. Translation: CASRSDRNTQYF.

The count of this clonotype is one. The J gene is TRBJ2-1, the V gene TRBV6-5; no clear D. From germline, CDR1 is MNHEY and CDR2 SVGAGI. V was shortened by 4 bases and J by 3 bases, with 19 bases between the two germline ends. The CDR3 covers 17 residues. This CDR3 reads CASSSPYSSKGYNEQFF. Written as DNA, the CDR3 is TGTGCCAGCAGTTCACCATATTCTTCTAAGGGCTACAATGAGCAGTTCTTC.

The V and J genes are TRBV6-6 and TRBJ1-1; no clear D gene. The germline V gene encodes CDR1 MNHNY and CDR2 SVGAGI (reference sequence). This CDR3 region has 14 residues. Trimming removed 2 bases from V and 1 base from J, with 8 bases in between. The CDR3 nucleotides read TGTGCCAGCAGTTACCAGGCTAGGAACACTGAAGCTTTCTTT. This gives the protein CASSYQARNTEAFF.

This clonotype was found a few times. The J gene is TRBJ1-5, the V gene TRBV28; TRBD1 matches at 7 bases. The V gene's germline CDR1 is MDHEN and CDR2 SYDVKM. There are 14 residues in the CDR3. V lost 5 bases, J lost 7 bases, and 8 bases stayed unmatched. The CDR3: CASSTRQGVQPQHF. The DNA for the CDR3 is TGTGCCAGCAGTACAAGACAGGGTGTACAGCCCCAGCATTTT.

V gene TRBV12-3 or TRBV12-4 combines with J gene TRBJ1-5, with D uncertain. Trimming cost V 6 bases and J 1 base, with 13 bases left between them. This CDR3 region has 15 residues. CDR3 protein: CASSRPETSNQPQHF. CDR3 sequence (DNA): TGTGCCAGCAGCCGGCCCGAGACGAGCAATCAGCCCCAGCATTTT.

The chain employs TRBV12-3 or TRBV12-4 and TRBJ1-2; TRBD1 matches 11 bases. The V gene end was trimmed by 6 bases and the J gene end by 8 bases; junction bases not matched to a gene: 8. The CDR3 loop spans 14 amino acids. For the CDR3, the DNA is TGTGCCAGCAGCCCTGGACAGGGGGCGGGAGGCTACACCTTC. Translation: CASSPGQGAGGYTF.

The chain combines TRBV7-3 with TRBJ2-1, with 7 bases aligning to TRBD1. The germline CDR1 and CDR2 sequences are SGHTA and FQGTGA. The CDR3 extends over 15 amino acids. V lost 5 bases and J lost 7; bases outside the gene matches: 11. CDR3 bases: TGTGCCAGCAGCCCGAACAGGGGAGTGGGGAATGAGCAGTTCTTC. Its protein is CASSPNRGVGNEQFF.

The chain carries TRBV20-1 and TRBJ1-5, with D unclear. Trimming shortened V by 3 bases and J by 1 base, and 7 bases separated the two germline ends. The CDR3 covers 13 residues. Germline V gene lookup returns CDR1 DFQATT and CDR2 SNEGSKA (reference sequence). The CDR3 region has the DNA TGCAGTGCTAGTTTGGGAAGCAATCAGCCCCAGCATTTT. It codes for CSASLGSNQPQHF.